This entry is about one TCR beta chain. This sample stems from a study of blood T cell repertoires in COVID-19. TCRdb keeps only in-frame clones here, not all; method: immunoSEQ multiplex PCR. The sample carries about 190,000 clones, approximately 79% recorded once. Germline assignment: CDR1 LNHNV and CDR2 YYDKDF (reference sequence). The CDR3 consists of 15 residues. J gave up 3 bases and V 1 base, and 5 bases lay outside the gene matches. The TCR originated in a woman between 45 and 65 years old with acute or convalescent COVID-19. Sequenced sample: peripheral blood. The V gene is TRBV15, the J gene TRBJ2-7, with 8 bases aligning to TRBD1. The CDR3 sequence: CATSRARTGIYEQYF. The CDR3 region has the DNA TGTGCCACCAGCAGAGCCAGGACAGGGATCTACGAGCAGTACTTC.